This entry features one T cell receptor (beta chain) sequence. The antigen remains unidentified. The germline gives CDR1 MDHEN, CDR2 SYDVKM. This CDR3 is built from 15 residues. The assay was carried out at the deep level. Every unsorted PBMC PCR replicate was loaded with roughly 0.3 ug DNA, roughly 30,000 T cell genomes. The assay was immunoSEQ multiplex PCR, and TCRdb's table has in-frame clones only and misses some. The table lists hundreds of thousands of clones, 75% to 80% of them singletons. The data are from a study of shared clonotypes between healthy human individuals. The study, taken as a whole, reports: Blood was the sole source, and tissue repertoires probably differ.

The source material was PBMCs. The TCR originated in a woman aged 40 to 55 in good health. Some clones in this sample may be carry-over from other donors' samples. The rearrangement uses TRBV28 and TRBJ2-5; D is undetermined. The end of the DNA fits TRBJ2-7 better, so the J call may be wrong. CDR3 sequence reads: CASSPPTGLSYEQYF. The DNA of the CDR3 is TGTGCCAGCAGCCCCCCCACCGGGCTCTCCTACGAGCAGTACTTC.